This T cell receptor (beta chain) stems from a study of T cells in Graves' hyperthyroidism and ophthalmopathy. Study-level points and caveats: Most thyroid-expanded clonotypes above 0.001 were also found in blood.

In making diagnoses, clinical symptoms, serum thyroxine and TRAb, thyroid ultrasound and orbital computed tomography were all used. The CDR3 is made up of 11 amino acids. In germline, CDR1 is SNHLY, CDR2 FYNNEI. V dropped 7 bases and J dropped 3 bases, with 7 bases sitting between them. RNA transcripts were the template for amplifying TCR beta CDR3 regions. RT-PCR in the first round (using the HTBI primer set) targeted the TCR CDR3. Via MiXCR, TCRdb re-called the multiplex PCR reads, giving one row per CDR3 protein. The sample consists of around 620,000 distinct CDR3 sequences, 46% of them appearing once. This clonotype was detected ten times or more. Its antigen is not identified.

The V and J genes are TRBV2 and TRBJ2-7; D ambiguous. This TCR was recovered from an adult woman with Graves' disease, either hyperthyroidism or ophthalmopathy (not recorded which). Material: peripheral blood or thyroid tissue (not recorded which). For the CDR3, the DNA is TGTGCCAGCACAGTTTTCTACGAGCAGTACTTC. It codes for CASTVFYEQYF.